Below, one T cell receptor beta chain is given with its context. Its antigen is unidentified. V trimming: 2 bases; J trimming: 1 base; junction bases outside the gene matches: 6. The germline CDR1 and CDR2 sequences are LGHNA and YNFKEQ. The CDR3 spans 16 residues. This sample stems from a study of radiation and T cells in renal cell carcinoma. General study results and limits: Pretreatment tumor biopsies were lacking, so baseline clonotypes are unknown. In blood, top tumor clones expanded by 2 weeks, shrinking by 4.

The repertoire was sequenced with immunoSEQ multiplex PCR; TCRdb's copy has only in-frame clones and lacks some. The data contain fewer than 150,000 clones, roughly 91% of them singletons. As for time point: blood 2 weeks post-SBRT. The sample's treatment: 15 Gy SBRT to primary tumor, nephrectomy 4 weeks later. After SBRT, blood was collected at 2 and 4 weeks, plus baseline. The chain couples TRBV4-2 to TRBJ2-3; 7 positions match TRBD1. The clonotype was recovered from a woman in her 70s with renal cell carcinoma. The sample consisted of blood, taken from a patient whose treatment included radiotherapy and nephrectomy. DNA of the CDR3: TGTGCCAGCAGCCAATCAACAGGGGCGGGCACAGATACGCAGTATTTT. Translating gives CASSQSTGAGTDTQYF.